This section outlines one T cell receptor (beta chain) sequence together with its context. The sample belongs to a study of blood T cells in healthy people across ages. PCR was performed a second time for 7 to 11 cycles using a sample-barcoded 5' primer and a J-beta primer mix. TCRdb re-called the 5' RACE reads with MiXCR, one entry per CDR3 protein. This sample has roughly 1.5 million distinct CDR3 sequences, with 35% to 45% found just once. This clonotype was sampled from a woman aged 18-35 years in good health. Specimen: blood.

CDR3 nucleotides: TGTGCCAGCGGACAGGGATCCGAGACCCAGTACTTC. Translation: CASGQGSETQYF. The chain recombines TRBV27 with TRBJ2-5; 8 nucleotides align to TRBD1. Trimming at V came to 8 bases and at J to 5 bases, leaving 4 bases not matched to a gene. Germline V gene lookup returns CDR1 MNHEY and CDR2 SMNVEV (reference sequence). The CDR3 consists of 12 residues.